The 29 T cell receptor beta chains given below trace back to one sample, sequenced in a study of monozygotic twins with inflammatory bowel disease. From its re-call of the 5' RACE reads, TCRdb lists each CDR3 protein once, without DNA. The sample table sets out some 440,000 distinct CDR3 sequences. Sequences were obtained from blood. The origin of the receptors is a human donor with ulcerative colitis or Crohn's disease, or a healthy co-twin of an affected twin (not recorded which).

CDR3 sequence reads: CASSQARVEQYF. V usage is TRBV3-1 and J usage is TRBJ2-7; TCRdb lists TRBD1, though no DNA is available to test this call. The CDR3 totals 12 residues. Germline V CDR1 and CDR2: LGHDT, YNNKEL (reference sequence).

The rearrangement uses TRBV7-8 and TRBJ2-2. Germline V CDR1 and CDR2: SGHVS, FQNEAQ. The CDR3 has 15 amino acids. The CDR3 loop reads CASSLARGNPGELFF.

The chain joins TRBV19 to TRBJ2-7; TCRdb reports TRBD1, a call that lacks DNA to check it against. Looked up from germline, CDR1 is LNHDA and CDR2 is SQIVND (reference sequence). This CDR3 has 15 residues. The chain's CDR3 is CASSNPGRSSWEQYF.

J is TRBJ1-5 and V is TRBV7-2; TCRdb's D call, TRBD1, is unchecked because there is no DNA. The CDR3 has 15 amino acids. The germline V gene has CDR1 SGHTA and CDR2 FQGNSA. The chain's CDR3 is CASSLVPGINQPQHF.

The chain carries TRBV6-1 and TRBJ2-7. The CDR3 runs to 14 residues. Germline CDR1 reads MNHNS; CDR2 reads SASEGT. CDR3 loop: CASSENRAPYEQYF.

The chain links TRBV29-1 to TRBJ1-1; the D call from TCRdb, TRBD1, cannot be confirmed without DNA. Germline-derived CDR1 and CDR2 are SQVTM and ANQGSEA. This CDR3 is built from 15 residues. CDR3 residues: CSVEKIATGGTEAFF.

J is TRBJ2-7 and V is TRBV15; TCRdb selects TRBD2, and the lack of DNA leaves this call unchecked. Germline-derived CDR1 and CDR2 are LNHNV and YYDKDF (reference sequence). This CDR3 spans 17 amino acids. This chain's CDR3 is CATSRGLGREYGYEQYF.

V gene TRBV4-2 combines with J gene TRBJ1-3. CDR3 length: 16 amino acids. Germline V gene data show CDR1 as LGHNA and CDR2 as YNFKEQ. The chain's CDR3 is CASSQDLVTSGNTIYF.

The CDR3 loop reads CASSVPGQLYTDTQYF. This chain links TRBV5-6 with TRBJ2-3; TCRdb names TRBD1, which stays unverified in the absence of DNA. The germline gives CDR1 SGHDT, CDR2 YYEEEE. This CDR3 comprises 16 residues. Using reference TRBV5-6 and TRBJ2-3 for the parts outside the CDR3, the full variable domain is DAGVTQSPTHLIKTRGQQVTLRCSPKSGHDTVSWYQQALGQGPQFIFQYYEEEERQRGNFPDRFSGHQFPNYSSELNVNALLLGDSALYLCASSVPGQLYTDTQYFGPGTRLTVL.

The chain combines TRBV11-3 with TRBJ2-1; there is no DNA to check the TCRdb D call of TRBD1. Germline CDR1 is SGHNT and CDR2 is YENEEA. The CDR3 spans 15 residues. The CDR3 is CASSYGRDNYNEQFF.

This chain links TRBV15 with TRBJ1-5; TCRdb picks TRBD1, but there is no DNA to check that call. This CDR3 is built from 15 residues. Germline lookup yields CDR1 LNHNV and CDR2 YYDKDF (reference sequence). The CDR3 region is CATSIYKGEEQPQHF.

The chain employs TRBV7-2 and TRBJ2-1; TCRdb gives TRBD2 as the D gene, but with no DNA this cannot be confirmed. The length of the CDR3 is 15 residues. Germline V gene data show CDR1 as SGHTA and CDR2 as FQGNSA. CDR3 loop: CASSYVAGGGYEQFF.

This chain uses TRBV5-1 with TRBJ2-2. CDR1 is SGHRS, CDR2 YFSETQ, per germline. The length of the CDR3 is 15 residues. CDR3 residues: CASSALIKNTGELFF. Using reference TRBV5-1 and TRBJ2-2 for the parts outside the CDR3, the full variable domain is KAGVTQTPRYLIKTRGQQVTLSCSPISGHRSVSWYQQTPGQGLQFLFEYFSETQRNKGNFPGRFSGRQFSNSRSEMNVSTLELGDSALYLCASSALIKNTGELFFGEGSRLTVL.

The rearrangement joins TRBV6-2 or TRBV6-3 to TRBJ1-1; TCRdb's D gene call, TRBD1, goes unchecked for lack of DNA. Germline V gene lookup returns CDR1 MNHEY and CDR2 SVGEGT. CDR3 size: 15 residues. The CDR3 spells CASSYMGGPNTEAFF.

The rearrangement links TRBV5-5 to TRBJ1-1. The CDR3 is made up of 14 amino acids. Germline V CDR1 and CDR2: SGHKS, YYEKEE (reference sequence). The CDR3 loop reads CASSFQEQNTEAFF.

The V call is TRBV12-3 or TRBV12-4, the J call TRBJ1-5. CDR3 length: 13 residues. The CDR3 region is CASSLEFNQPQHF.

The genes are TRBV11-2 and TRBJ1-2. The CDR3 is 15 residues long. CDR1 and CDR2 (germline): SGHAT, FQNNGV. The CDR3 region is CASSLGFGPSYGYTF.

J is TRBJ1-2 and V is TRBV6-1; TCRdb proposes TRBD1, but this gene call is untestable without DNA. The CDR3 consists of 15 residues. Germline V lookup: CDR1 MNHNS, CDR2 SASEGT. CDR3: CASRTTGAWGYGYTF.

The chain recombines TRBV5-6 with TRBJ2-5; the D gene TCRdb calls, TRBD1, cannot be checked with no DNA. This CDR3 has 14 amino acids. Germline values: CDR1 SGHDT, CDR2 YYEEEE. The CDR3: CASSFQGTKETQYF.

This rearrangement joins TRBV12-3 or TRBV12-4 to TRBJ2-7; TCRdb's D gene call, TRBD2, goes unchecked for lack of DNA. This CDR3 comprises 15 residues. The CDR3 spells CASSGTSGSRHEQYF.

The chain is built from TRBV5-1 and TRBJ2-7; TCRdb outputs TRBD2, but without DNA this stays unchecked. The CDR3 is 14 residues long. CDR1 SGHRS and CDR2 YFSETQ come from the germline V gene. The CDR3: CASSWRDSPYEQYF.

The J gene is TRBJ1-5, the V gene TRBV19; TCRdb proposes TRBD1, but this gene call is untestable without DNA. CDR3 length equals 15 residues. The germline V gene has CDR1 LNHDA and CDR2 SQIVND (reference sequence). The CDR3 reads CASSIGGGPNQPQHF.

The chain is built from TRBV14 and TRBJ2-1. CDR3 size: 15 residues. The germline gives CDR1 SGHDN, CDR2 FVKESK. The chain's CDR3 is CASSHYNRAYNEQFF.

This chain joins TRBV6-6 and TRBJ1-1; TCRdb's assignment of TRBD1 cannot be checked, as there is no DNA. CDR1 MNHNY and CDR2 SVGAGI come from the germline V gene (reference sequence). The CDR3 is made up of 14 amino acids. CDR3 residues: CASSFSQGDTEAFF.

This sequence joins TRBV11-2 and TRBJ1-1; TCRdb outputs TRBD1, but without DNA this stays unchecked. CDR3 length equals 16 residues. Looked up from germline, CDR1 is SGHAT and CDR2 is FQNNGV. The CDR3 loop is CASSPGQLWNMGEAFF.

The chain employs TRBV3-1 and TRBJ2-5; with no DNA, the TCRdb D assignment of TRBD2 cannot be verified. The germline gives CDR1 LGHDT, CDR2 YNNKEL (reference sequence). The CDR3 sequence is 13 residues long. The CDR3 spells CASSHLAGETQYF.

The chain employs TRBV5-1 and TRBJ2-7; TCRdb reports TRBD2, a call that lacks DNA to check it against. This CDR3 is 13 amino acids long. CDR1 and CDR2 (germline): SGHRS, YFSETQ. CDR3 loop: CASMALGGYEQYF.

The chain couples TRBV6-5 to TRBJ2-1; TCRdb's D call, TRBD2, is unchecked because there is no DNA. The length of the CDR3 is 17 residues. Looked up from germline, CDR1 is MNHEY and CDR2 is SVGAGI. CDR3 residues: CASSYSAAGVSYNEQFF.

The chain recombines TRBV20-1 with TRBJ2-7. This CDR3 has 14 amino acids. From germline, CDR1 is DFQATT and CDR2 SNEGSKA (reference sequence). CDR3 sequence reads: CSASGRGLTNEQYF.